The next 26 T cell receptor beta chains were all read from a single sample in a study of patients and donors after allogeneic stem cell transplantation. TCRdb ran MiXCR on the RT-PCR reads and lists one entry per CDR3 protein. The sample has roughly 230,000 distinct CDR3 sequences; 14% are singletons. Source material: blood, either unsorted or a sorted T cell fraction (not recorded which). These receptor sequences come from a human donor who was either an allogeneic HSCT recipient or a stem cell or donor lymphocyte infusion donor (not recorded which). It is not recorded whose cells these are; they may come from a transplant donor.

The chain links TRBV11-2 to TRBJ1-3; D is undetermined. Germline CDR1 is SGHAT and CDR2 is FQNNGV. Trimming took 5 bases from V and 0 from J, leaving 17 bases between them. The CDR3 loop spans 17 amino acids. In DNA form, the CDR3 reads TGTGCCAGCAGCCCACGGACTACGGCCTTCTCTGGAAACACCATATATTTT. Translated: CASSPRTTAFSGNTIYF.

The chain has TRBV12-3 or TRBV12-4 and TRBJ1-6, with TRBD1 identical over 7 bases. V dropped 3 bases and J dropped 7; count of bases not matched to a gene: 3. This CDR3 spans 14 amino acids. The CDR3 nucleotides read TGTGCCAGCAGTTTGGGAGGGGGCAATTCACCCCTCCACTTT. Translating it yields CASSLGGGNSPLHF.

This clonotype was seen more than once but under ten times. The V call is TRBV20-1, the J call TRBJ2-1, with 7 bases lining up with TRBD1. The CDR3 contains 17 residues. V lost 3 bases and J lost 2; bases outside the gene matches: 13. CDR1 and CDR2 from the germline V gene are DFQATT and SNEGSKA (reference sequence). CDR3 sequence reads: CSARAVSPDRAYNEQFF. The DNA of the CDR3 is TGCAGTGCTAGGGCAGTCAGCCCCGACAGGGCCTACAATGAGCAGTTCTTC.

This clonotype has a count of ten or more. V usage is TRBV4-3 and J usage is TRBJ1-4; 7 bases are a match to TRBD1. V was clipped by 1 base and J by 14 bases; unmatched bases: 10. The CDR3 totals 14 residues. The germline V gene encodes CDR1 LGHNA and CDR2 YSLEER. The CDR3 nucleotides are TGCGCCAGCAGCCAAGGAAACAGGGGCGCTGGGCTGTTTTTT. Protein: CASSQGNRGAGLFF.

There are many counts of this clonotype. CDR3 sequence: CASTGGWYEQYF. In nucleotides, the CDR3 is TGTGCCAGCACAGGGGGCTGGTACGAGCAGTACTTC. The V call is TRBV6-2 or TRBV6-3, the J call TRBJ2-7, with 8 bases identical to TRBD1. Germline CDR1 MNHEY, CDR2 SVGEGT. The CDR3 is 12 amino acids. V shed 7 bases and J 4 bases; nucleotides not matched to a gene: 3.

This clonotype has a count of ten or more. The J gene is TRBJ1-2, the V gene TRBV19; D not certain. Germline lookup yields CDR1 LNHDA and CDR2 SQIVND (reference sequence). The CDR3 spans 13 residues. V dropped 6 bases and J dropped 3 bases, with 11 bases sitting between them. The CDR3 loop is CASRSQRHYGYTF. As DNA, the CDR3 is TGTGCCAGTAGATCACAACGACACTATGGCTACACCTTC.

The rearrangement joins TRBV7-9 to TRBJ2-1; D is perhaps TRBD2 (6 bases). The CDR3 is made up of 12 amino acids. Trimming took off 1 base at V and 10 bases at J, with 8 bases between the two ends. Germline CDR1 reads SEHNR; CDR2 reads FQNEAQ (reference sequence). The CDR3 bases are TGTGCCAGCAGCTTAGTGGGGGGAGAGCAGTTCTTC. Translation: CASSLVGGEQFF.

This clonotype was observed a few times. The CDR3 coding sequence is TGTGCCAGCAGGCCGCCCGGGACACCCCACGAGCAGTACTTC. This translates into CASRPPGTPHEQYF. The rearrangement joins TRBV27 to TRBJ2-7; TRBD1 might be the D (6 bases). V gave up 6 bases and J gave up 5 bases, with 17 bases separating them. This CDR3 region has 14 residues. Per the germline V gene, CDR1 is MNHEY and CDR2 is SMNVEV (reference sequence).

This clonotype has ten or more counts. J is TRBJ2-2 and V is TRBV12-3 or TRBV12-4; D not resolved. The V and J ends lost 4 bases and 1 base respectively, with 10 bases between them. The CDR3 extends over 15 amino acids. The chain's CDR3 is CASSSVFGNTGELFF. The DNA of the CDR3 is TGTGCCAGCAGTTCCGTGTTCGGGAACACCGGGGAGCTGTTTTTT.

The chain combines TRBV15 with TRBJ1-6, with D perhaps TRBD1 (6 bases). The CDR3 contains 13 residues. V shed 3 bases and J shed 13 bases, with 13 bases lying between them. Germline V gene sequence: CDR1 LNHNV, CDR2 YYDKDF (reference sequence). The CDR3: CATSSQQGSPLHF. The CDR3 nucleotides read TGTGCCACCAGCAGCCAACAGGGCTCTCCCCTCCACTTT.

The V call is TRBV7-9, the J call TRBJ2-7; the D gene is possibly TRBD1 (6 bases). Germline V gene sequence: CDR1 SEHNR, CDR2 FQNEAQ (reference sequence). Deletions cut 5 bases from V and 3 bases from J, with 23 bases between. There are 17 residues in the CDR3. CDR3: CASSKNIQGWGNYEQYF. The CDR3 DNA reads TGTGCCAGCAGCAAGAACATACAGGGATGGGGAAACTACGAGCAGTACTTC.

J is TRBJ2-3 and V is TRBV6-1, with 11 bases identical to TRBD2. Germline V gene sequence: CDR1 MNHNS, CDR2 SASEGT. V lost 5 bases and J lost 9; bases outside the gene matches: 7. The CDR3 is made up of 14 amino acids. CDR3 in amino acids: CASSQRLAGTTQYF. For the CDR3, the DNA is TGTGCCAGCAGTCAAAGACTAGCGGGAACGACGCAGTATTTT.

The rearrangement links TRBV6-1 to TRBJ2-4; 8 bases fit TRBD1. Per germline, CDR1 MNHNS and CDR2 SASEGT. The CDR3 runs to 14 residues. Trimming at V came to 6 bases and at J to 7 bases, leaving 8 bases not matched to a gene. CDR3 region: CASSFGQGMNIQYF. The CDR3 region has the DNA TGTGCCAGCAGCTTCGGACAGGGAATGAACATTCAGTACTTC.

This clonotype occurred many times. The chain uses TRBV14 and TRBJ2-7; D may be TRBD1 (5 bases). This CDR3 is 15 amino acids long. CDR1 SGHDN and CDR2 FVKESK come from the germline V gene. Trimming took 4 bases from V and 0 from J, leaving 13 bases between them. Here the CDR3 DNA reads TGTGCCAGCAGCCGTCTTGACCAGGGCTCCTACGAGCAGTACTTC. Its translation is CASSRLDQGSYEQYF.

The chain combines TRBV6-1 with TRBJ1-3, with TRBD1 as a possible D gene (6 bases). The germline gives CDR1 MNHNS, CDR2 SASEGT. V was trimmed by 5 bases and J by 3 bases, leaving 17 bases between them. The CDR3 extends over 16 amino acids. CDR3 DNA sequence: TGTGCCAGCAGTCGCGTTGGGGGCTCCAATGGAAACACCATATATTTT. Translation gives CASSRVGGSNGNTIYF.

This rearrangement joins TRBV9 to TRBJ1-6; D remains ambiguous. The CDR3 has 14 residues. Germline V CDR1 and CDR2: SGDLS, YYNGEE. V was clipped by 0 bases and J by 7 bases, with 8 bases between them. The CDR3 sequence: CASSVDKGNSPLHF. CDR3 nucleotides: TGTGCCAGCAGCGTAGACAAGGGAAATTCACCCCTCCACTTT.

The chain carries TRBV7-9 and TRBJ1-3, with unresolved D. Per germline, CDR1 SEHNR and CDR2 FQNEAQ (reference sequence). The CDR3 consists of 11 residues. The V end lost 6 bases, the J end lost 4 bases, and 4 bases lay between the germline ends. The CDR3 protein is CASRDGNTIYF. DNA for the CDR3: TGTGCCAGCAGGGACGGAAACACCATATATTTT.

This clonotype was picked up a small number of times. This sequence joins TRBV5-1 and TRBJ2-1; D is ambiguous. V was shortened by 6 bases and J by 6 bases, with 7 bases between the two germline ends. The germline V gene has CDR1 SGHRS and CDR2 YFSETQ. This CDR3 has 11 residues. This CDR3 reads CASTLRNEQFF. The CDR3 coding sequence is TGCGCCAGCACCTTACGCAATGAGCAGTTCTTC.

This clonotype was detected a few times. The chain recombines TRBV5-1 with TRBJ2-1; 9 positions agree with TRBD1. Germline assignment: CDR1 SGHRS and CDR2 YFSETQ. V dropped 8 bases and J dropped 7; count of bases not matched to a gene: 13. The CDR3 sequence is 15 residues long. The CDR3 DNA reads TGCGCCAGTCAAACCTCGGGACAGGGAATGAATGAGCAGTTCTTC. The encoded protein is CASQTSGQGMNEQFF.

This clonotype was seen many times. The chain has TRBV20-1 and TRBJ2-7; 11 bases agree with TRBD2. After removal of 1 base from V and 3 bases from J, the junction contained 11 bases not matched to a gene. CDR3 length: 17 amino acids. Germline V lookup: CDR1 DFQATT, CDR2 SNEGSKA (reference sequence). CDR3 nucleotides: TGCAGTGCTAGAGGTGTAGCCGGGACTAGCGGATTCTACGAGCAGTACTTC. Its translation: CSARGVAGTSGFYEQYF.

The chain employs TRBV9 and TRBJ2-5; 7 positions agree with TRBD2. Germline lookup yields CDR1 SGDLS and CDR2 YYNGEE. The junction had 7 bases not matched to a gene; V was cut back by 0 bases and J by 2 bases. CDR3 length: 16 amino acids. CDR3 DNA sequence: TGTGCCAGCAGCGTAGACGGTAGGGGAGGGCAAGAGACCCAGTACTTC. Translation: CASSVDGRGGQETQYF. Drawing the rest from reference TRBV9 and TRBJ2-5, the complete variable domain is DSGVTQTPKHLITATGQRVTLRCSPRSGDLSVYWYQQSLDQGLQFLIQYYNGEERAKGNILERFSAQQFPDLHSELNLSSLELGDSALYFCASSVDGRGGQETQYFGPGTRLLVL.

The chain is built from TRBV18 and TRBJ1-4; D remains unclear. The CDR3 has 14 amino acids. Germline V CDR1 and CDR2: KGHSH, LQKENI. Trimming removed 4 bases from V and 6 bases from J, with 12 bases in between. For the CDR3, the DNA is TGTGCCAGCTCACTAGACCAACGACATGAAAAACTGTTTTTT. Its translation is CASSLDQRHEKLFF.

In its sample, this clonotype was seen a few times. The V and J genes are TRBV5-1 and TRBJ2-1; 8 bases align to TRBD2. Germline values: CDR1 SGHRS, CDR2 YFSETQ. There are 15 residues in the CDR3. V was pared by 2 bases and J by 8 bases, with 9 bases of the junction left unmatched. This chain's CDR3 is CASSFSGRSGDEQFF. As DNA, the CDR3 is TGCGCCAGCAGCTTCAGCGGGAGATCCGGGGATGAGCAGTTCTTC.

This clonotype appeared many times. J is TRBJ2-4 and V is TRBV5-1; 7 nucleotides align to TRBD1. The CDR3 loop spans 15 amino acids. Trimming removed 4 bases from V and 3 bases from J; junction bases left unmatched: 7. Looked up from germline, CDR1 is SGHRS and CDR2 is YFSETQ. CDR3 sequence: CASSQGDLVKNIQYF. In nucleotides, the CDR3 is TGCGCCAGCAGCCAGGGGGATTTGGTCAAAAACATTCAGTACTTC. Full variable domain (remainder filled in from reference TRBV5-1 and TRBJ2-4): KAGVTQTPRYLIKTRGQQVTLSCSPISGHRSVSWYQQTPGQGLQFLFEYFSETQRNKGNFPGRFSGRQFSNSRSEMNVSTLELGDSALYLCASSQGDLVKNIQYFGAGTRLSVL.

This clonotype was detected many times. The rearrangement links TRBV5-1 to TRBJ2-3; D perhaps matches TRBD2 (6 bases). The CDR3 is 16 residues long. CDR1 and CDR2 (germline): SGHRS, YFSETQ. Deletions cut 4 bases from V and 0 bases from J, with 15 bases between. In DNA form, the CDR3 reads TGCGCCAGCAGCGTGCGGGATCGGAGAAGCACAGATACGCAGTATTTT. This gives the protein CASSVRDRRSTDTQYF.

In its sample, this clonotype was seen once. The V gene is TRBV7-6, the J gene TRBJ2-1, with 7 positions matching TRBD1. Germline V gives CDR1 SGHVS, CDR2 FNYEAQ. J was trimmed by 6 bases and V by 5 bases; bases with no gene match: 7. This CDR3 contains 14 residues. The CDR3 here is CASSVHRGGNEQFF. The CDR3 DNA sequence: TGTGCCAGCAGCGTACACAGGGGTGGCAATGAGCAGTTCTTC. Looking up the rest from reference TRBV7-6 and TRBJ2-1 gives the full variable domain: GAGVSQSPRYKVTKRGQDVALRCDPISGHVSLYWYRQALGQGPEFLTYFNYEAQQDKSGLPNDRFSAERPEGSISTLTIQRTEQRDSAMYRCASSVHRGGNEQFFGPGTRLTVL.